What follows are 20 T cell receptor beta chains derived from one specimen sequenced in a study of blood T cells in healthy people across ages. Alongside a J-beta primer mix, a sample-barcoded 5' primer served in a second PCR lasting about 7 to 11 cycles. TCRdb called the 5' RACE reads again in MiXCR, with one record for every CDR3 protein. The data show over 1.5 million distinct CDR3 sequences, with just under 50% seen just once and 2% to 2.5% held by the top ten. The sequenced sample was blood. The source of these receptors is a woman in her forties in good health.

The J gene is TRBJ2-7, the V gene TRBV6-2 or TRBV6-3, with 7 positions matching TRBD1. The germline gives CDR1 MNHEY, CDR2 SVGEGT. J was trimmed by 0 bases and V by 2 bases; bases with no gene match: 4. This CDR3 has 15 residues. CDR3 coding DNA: TGTGCCAGCAGTTACCCGGGACAGCGCTCCTACGAGCAGTACTTC. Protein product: CASSYPGQRSYEQYF.

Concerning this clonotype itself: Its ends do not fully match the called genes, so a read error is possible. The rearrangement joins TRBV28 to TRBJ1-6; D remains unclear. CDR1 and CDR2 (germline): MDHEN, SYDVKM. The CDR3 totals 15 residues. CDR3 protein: CAGSLRPGNNSPLHF. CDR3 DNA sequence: TGTGCCGGCAGTTTACGGCCGGGAAATAATTCACCCCTCCACTTT.

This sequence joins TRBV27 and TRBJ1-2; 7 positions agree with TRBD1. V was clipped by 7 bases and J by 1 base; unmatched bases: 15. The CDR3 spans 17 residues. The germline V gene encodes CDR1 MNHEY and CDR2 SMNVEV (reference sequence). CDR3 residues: CASIKSYGTANNYGYTF. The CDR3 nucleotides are TGTGCCAGCATAAAAAGTTACGGGACAGCCAATAACTATGGCTACACCTTC.

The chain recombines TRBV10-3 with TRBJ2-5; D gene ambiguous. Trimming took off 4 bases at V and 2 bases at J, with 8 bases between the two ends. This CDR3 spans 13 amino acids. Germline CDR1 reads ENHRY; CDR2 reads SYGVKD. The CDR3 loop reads CAISATVQETQYF. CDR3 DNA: TGTGCCATCAGTGCAACAGTTCAAGAGACCCAGTACTTC.

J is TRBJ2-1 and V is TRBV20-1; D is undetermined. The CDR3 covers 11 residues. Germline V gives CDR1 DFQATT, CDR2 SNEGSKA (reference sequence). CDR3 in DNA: TGCAATGCCACGGTGGAGTATGAGCAGTTCTTC. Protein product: CNATVEYEQFF.

CDR3 sequence: CASSLSDAAFGEKLFF. The CDR3 DNA is TGTGCCAGCAGTTTATCGGATGCGGCATTCGGTGAAAAACTGTTTTTT. The chain combines TRBV27 with TRBJ1-4; D gene unclear. This CDR3 has 16 amino acids. V was trimmed by 0 bases and J by 7 bases, leaving 15 bases between them. From germline, CDR1 is MNHEY and CDR2 SMNVEV (reference sequence).

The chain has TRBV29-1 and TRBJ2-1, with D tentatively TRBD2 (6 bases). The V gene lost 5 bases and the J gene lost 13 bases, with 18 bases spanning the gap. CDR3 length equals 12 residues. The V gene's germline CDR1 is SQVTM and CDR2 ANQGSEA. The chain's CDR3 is CSVLPGGETQFF. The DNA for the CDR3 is TGCAGCGTTCTCCCGGGCGGGGAGACCCAGTTCTTC.

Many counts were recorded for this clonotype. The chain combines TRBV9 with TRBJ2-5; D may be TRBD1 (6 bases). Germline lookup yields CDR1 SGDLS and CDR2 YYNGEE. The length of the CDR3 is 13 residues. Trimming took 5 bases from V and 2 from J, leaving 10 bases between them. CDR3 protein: CASSVGAQETQYF. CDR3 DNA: TGTGCCAGCAGTGTGGGGGCACAAGAGACCCAGTACTTC.

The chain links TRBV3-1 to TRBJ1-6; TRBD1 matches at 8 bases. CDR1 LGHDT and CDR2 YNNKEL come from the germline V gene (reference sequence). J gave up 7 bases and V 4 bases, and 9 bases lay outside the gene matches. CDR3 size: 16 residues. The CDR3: CASSLIGQGGNSPLHF. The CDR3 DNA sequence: TGTGCCAGCAGCCTTATTGGACAGGGAGGGAATTCACCCCTCCACTTT.

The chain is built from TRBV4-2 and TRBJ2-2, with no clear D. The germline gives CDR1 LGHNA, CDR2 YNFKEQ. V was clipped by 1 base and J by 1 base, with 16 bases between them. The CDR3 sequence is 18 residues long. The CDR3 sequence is CASSQGSGPSMNTGELFF. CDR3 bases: TGTGCCAGCAGCCAAGGATCCGGGCCTTCAATGAACACCGGGGAGCTGTTTTTT.

The CDR3 protein is CSASNPLSIYEQYF. The CDR3 DNA follows: TGCAGTGCTAGTAACCCTCTCTCAATATACGAGCAGTACTTC. The chain uses TRBV20-1 and TRBJ2-7; D remains unclear. This CDR3 has 14 amino acids. The germline V and J ends were trimmed by 3 bases and 4 bases, with 16 bases remaining between them. From germline, CDR1 is DFQATT and CDR2 SNEGSKA (reference sequence).

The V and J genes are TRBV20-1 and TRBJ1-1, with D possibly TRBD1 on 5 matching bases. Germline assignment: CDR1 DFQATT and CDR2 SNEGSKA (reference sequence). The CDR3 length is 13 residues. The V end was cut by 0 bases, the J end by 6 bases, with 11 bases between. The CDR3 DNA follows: TGCAGTGCTAGAGATGCACAGGTCGCTGAAGCTTTCTTT. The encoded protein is CSARDAQVAEAFF.

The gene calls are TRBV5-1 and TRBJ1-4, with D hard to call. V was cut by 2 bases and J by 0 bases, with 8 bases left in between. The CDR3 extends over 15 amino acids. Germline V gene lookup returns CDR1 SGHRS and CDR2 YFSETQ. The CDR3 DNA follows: TGCGCCAGCAGCTTCAGACCGCCAACTAATGAAAAACTGTTTTTT. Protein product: CASSFRPPTNEKLFF.

The CDR3 bases are TGCGCCAGCAGCGTACAGGGTAGTCACAATGAGCAGTTCTTC. Protein sequence: CASSVQGSHNEQFF. J is TRBJ2-1 and V is TRBV5-1, with D perhaps matching TRBD1 (6 bases). Germline CDR1 is SGHRS and CDR2 is YFSETQ. This CDR3 contains 14 residues. Trimming stripped 4 bases from V and 5 bases from J, with 13 bases between.

Here the CDR3 reads CASSLGVLRAAGDTQYF. The CDR3, as DNA: TGTGCCAGCAGTTTAGGAGTGCTACGGGCGGCGGGAGATACGCAGTATTTT. The chain carries TRBV27 and TRBJ2-3; D possibly corresponds to TRBD2 (5 bases). The germline V gene has CDR1 MNHEY and CDR2 SMNVEV (reference sequence). The V and J ends lost 2 bases and 5 bases respectively, with 20 bases between them. This CDR3 spans 17 amino acids.

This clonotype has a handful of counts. The CDR3 coding sequence is TGCGCCAGCAGTAATGCCAATGAGCAGTTCTTC. Its protein product is CASSNANEQFF. The chain is built from TRBV5-1 and TRBJ2-1; D call uncertain. V lost 5 bases and J 6 bases, leaving 6 bases between the germline ends. The CDR3 extends over 11 amino acids. The germline V gene has CDR1 SGHRS and CDR2 YFSETQ.

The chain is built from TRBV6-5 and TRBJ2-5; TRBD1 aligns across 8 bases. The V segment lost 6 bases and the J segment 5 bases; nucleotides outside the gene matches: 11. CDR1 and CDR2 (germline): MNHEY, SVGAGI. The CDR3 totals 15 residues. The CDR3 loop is CASSHCLDRAETQYF. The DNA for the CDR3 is TGTGCCAGCAGCCACTGCCTGGACAGGGCGGAGACCCAGTACTTC.

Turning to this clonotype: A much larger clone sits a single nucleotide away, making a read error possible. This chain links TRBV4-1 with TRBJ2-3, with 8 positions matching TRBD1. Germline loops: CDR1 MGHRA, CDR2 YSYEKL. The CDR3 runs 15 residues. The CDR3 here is CASSPGTGGRDAQYF. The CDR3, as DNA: TGCGCCAGCAGCCCCGGGACAGGAGGAAGAGATGCGCAGTATTTT.

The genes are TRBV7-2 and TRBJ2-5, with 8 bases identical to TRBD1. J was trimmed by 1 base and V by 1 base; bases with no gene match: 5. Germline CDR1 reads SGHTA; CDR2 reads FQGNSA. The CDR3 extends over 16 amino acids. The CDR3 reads CASSLVARGPQETQYF. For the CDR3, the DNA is TGTGCCAGCAGCTTAGTTGCCAGGGGGCCCCAAGAGACCCAGTACTTC. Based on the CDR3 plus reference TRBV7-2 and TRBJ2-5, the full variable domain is GAGVSQSPSNKVTEKGKDVELRCDPISGHTALYWYRQSLGQGLEFLIYFQGNSAPDKSGLPSDRFSAERTGGSVSTLTIQRTQQEDSAVYLCASSLVARGPQETQYFGPGTRLLVL.

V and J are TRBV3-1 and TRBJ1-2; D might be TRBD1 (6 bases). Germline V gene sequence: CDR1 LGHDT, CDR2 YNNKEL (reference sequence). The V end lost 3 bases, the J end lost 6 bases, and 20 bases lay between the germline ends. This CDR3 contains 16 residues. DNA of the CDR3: TGTGCCAGCAGCCAGGCGGGACACCGGCGGGACCATGGCTACACCTTC. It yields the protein CASSQAGHRRDHGYTF. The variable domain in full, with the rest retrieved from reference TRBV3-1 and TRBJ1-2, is DTAVSQTPKYLVTQMGNDKSIKCEQNLGHDTMYWYKQDSKKFLKIMFSYNNKELIINETVPNRFSPKSPDKAHLNLHINSLELGDSAVYFCASSQAGHRRDHGYTFGSGTRLTVV.